This T cell receptor (beta chain) was retrieved from a study of T-cell memory formation after mild COVID-19. TCRdb redid the calling of the 5' RACE reads with MiXCR, one entry per CDR3 protein. The profile shows around 130,000 distinct CDR3 sequences, roughly 13% of them singletons. In this sample, this clonotype turned up many times. CDR3 length: 12 amino acids. CDR1 is SQVTM, CDR2 ANQGSEA, per germline. Trimming pared 6 bases from V and 2 bases from J, leaving 10 bases between. Source material: PBMCs or a T cell subset sorted from them (not recorded which). V is TRBV29-1 and J is TRBJ1-1; D possibly corresponds to TRBD1 (6 bases). The sequence was collected from an adult woman who had mild COVID-19 (a few samples of this study predate the infection). Cell type and time point are not known. CDR3 bases: TGCAGCGTATTACAGGGTAACACTGAAGCTTTCTTT. Protein product: CSVLQGNTEAFF. The full variable domain, in which reference TRBV29-1 and TRBJ1-1 provide the parts outside the CDR3, is SAVISQKPSRDICQRGTSLTIQCQVDSQVTMMFWYRQQPGQSLTLIATANQGSEATYESGFVIDKFPISRPNLTFSTLTVSNMSPEDSSIYLCSVLQGNTEAFFGQGTRLTVV.